A single sample gave rise to the 19 T cell receptor beta chains below, sequenced in a study of CD8+ T cells in alopecia areata. After isolation, RNA underwent reverse transcription to generate cDNA as the sequencing template. Measured with immunoSEQ multiplex PCR; TCRdb has only the in-frame clones, and not every one. The sample yields around 160,000 clones, about 60% seen once. The treatment: oral pan-JAK inhibitor, 5-10 mg twice daily. The sequenced sample was CD4+ T cells sorted from blood, obtained at week 24, from a patient treated with tofacitinib. The receptors were sampled from a human donor with alopecia areata.

This rearrangement joins TRBV6-6 to TRBJ1-2; maybe TRBD1 (6 bases). Between the trimmed V and J ends, which lost 5 bases and 8 bases, there was a span of 12 bases. Germline assignment: CDR1 MNHNY and CDR2 SVGAGI (reference sequence). The CDR3 covers 12 residues. The CDR3 loop is CASSLYREGYTF. CDR3 bases: TGTGCCAGCAGTCTATACAGGGAGGGCTACACCTTC.

V is TRBV7-2 and J is TRBJ2-1; 8 nucleotides align to TRBD1. The CDR3 loop spans 16 amino acids. Germline loops: CDR1 SGHTA, CDR2 FQGNSA. The junction had 11 bases not matched to a gene; V was cut back by 2 bases and J by 8 bases. The CDR3: CASSLFEGRGHDEQFF. The CDR3 bases are TGTGCCAGCAGCTTATTCGAGGGCAGGGGGCACGATGAGCAGTTCTTC. The whole variable domain, remainder taken from reference TRBV7-2 and TRBJ2-1, is GAGVSQSPSNKVTEKGKDVELRCDPISGHTALYWYRQSLGQGLEFLIYFQGNSAPDKSGLPSDRFSAERTGGSVSTLTIQRTQQEDSAVYLCASSLFEGRGHDEQFFGPGTRLTVL.

The chain combines TRBV30 with TRBJ1-2; D may be TRBD1 (6 bases). V gave up 4 bases and J gave up 7 bases, with 13 bases separating them. The V gene's germline CDR1 is GTSNPN and CDR2 SVGIG (reference sequence). The CDR3 spans 12 residues. In DNA form, the CDR3 reads TGTGCCTGGAAGGGGGGGGTTCGTGGCTACACCTTC. It codes for CAWKGGVRGYTF.

The CDR3 protein is CASSFGVQETQYF. The CDR3 region has the DNA TGTGCCAGCAGCTTCGGGGTCCAAGAGACCCAGTACTTC. The V and J genes are TRBV5-6 and TRBJ2-5; D may be TRBD2 (5 bases). CDR1 is SGHDT, CDR2 YYEEEE, per germline. The CDR3 loop spans 13 amino acids. V was cut by 2 bases and J by 1 base, with 6 bases left in between.

The V call is TRBV6-1, the J call TRBJ1-2; D remains ambiguous. The CDR3 covers 12 residues. Germline lookup yields CDR1 MNHNS and CDR2 SASEGT. The V and J ends lost 1 base and 7 bases respectively, with 7 bases between them. CDR3: CASSEVGSGYTF. The CDR3 region has the DNA TGTGCCAGCAGTGAAGTGGGGAGTGGCTACACCTTC.

This sequence joins TRBV4-1 and TRBJ2-7, with D perhaps TRBD1 (5 bases). Per the germline V gene, CDR1 is MGHRA and CDR2 is YSYEKL. The CDR3 runs 14 residues. V lost 5 bases and J lost 2, with 13 bases in between. CDR3 amino acids: CASSYSLDTYEQYF. As DNA, the CDR3 is TGCGCCAGCAGCTACTCCTTGGACACCTACGAGCAGTACTTC.

The chain couples TRBV11-2 to TRBJ2-1; TRBD2 matches at 9 bases. Germline CDR1 reads SGHAT; CDR2 reads FQNNGV. The CDR3 contains 14 residues. Germline trimming cut 1 base from V and 7 bases from J; bases unmatched to any gene: 2. CDR3 residues: CASSLGLAGNEQFF. The DNA of the CDR3 is TGTGCCAGCAGCTTAGGCCTAGCGGGGAATGAGCAGTTCTTC.

This clone was detected a few times. The rearrangement uses TRBV9 and TRBJ1-5; possible D gene TRBD1, 5 bases. The CDR3 runs 15 residues. The germline V and J ends were trimmed by 0 bases and 2 bases, with 9 bases remaining between them. Germline-derived CDR1 and CDR2 are SGDLS and YYNGEE. The DNA for the CDR3 is TGTGCCAGCAGCGTAGGGCAGGGAGGCAATCAGCCCCAGCATTTT. It is translated as CASSVGQGGNQPQHF.

In nucleotides, the CDR3 is TGTGCCTGGACTGCCGGTGGAGATACGCAGTATTTT. Amino acids: CAWTAGGDTQYF. The chain employs TRBV30 and TRBJ2-3; no reliable D call. Deletions cut 4 bases from V and 5 bases from J, with 10 bases between. The CDR3 extends over 12 amino acids. Germline loops: CDR1 GTSNPN, CDR2 SVGIG (reference sequence).

The V and J genes are TRBV29-1 and TRBJ1-1; possible D gene TRBD1, 5 bases. Germline V gene sequence: CDR1 SQVTM, CDR2 ANQGSEA. Trimming cost V 6 bases and J 0 bases, with 14 bases left between them. The CDR3 runs to 14 residues. CDR3 protein: CSVGQRLMNTEAFF. Written as DNA, the CDR3 is TGCAGCGTAGGACAACGCCTCATGAACACTGAAGCTTTCTTT. The full variable domain, in which reference TRBV29-1 and TRBJ1-1 provide the parts outside the CDR3, is SAVISQKPSRDICQRGTSLTIQCQVDSQVTMMFWYRQQPGQSLTLIATANQGSEATYESGFVIDKFPISRPNLTFSTLTVSNMSPEDSSIYLCSVGQRLMNTEAFFGQGTRLTVV.

In DNA, the CDR3 is TGTGCCAGCAGAAATGACCTTCCCCGCACGTACTTC. Its protein is CASRNDLPRTYF. This chain joins TRBV2 and TRBJ2-7; D is unclear. Germline CDR1 reads SNHLY; CDR2 reads FYNNEI. The CDR3 totals 12 residues. V gave up 6 bases and J gave up 12 bases, with 18 bases separating them.

The gene calls are TRBV5-4 and TRBJ1-2, with D unclear. Trimming removed 4 bases at V and 5 bases at J, with 12 bases between. Germline CDR1 is SGHNT and CDR2 is YYREEE (reference sequence). There are 13 residues in the CDR3. The CDR3 nucleotides read TGTGCCAGCAGCCAAAAGGATCAGTATGGCTACACCTTC. This sequence encodes CASSQKDQYGYTF.

This chain connects TRBV5-1 to TRBJ2-3; 7 bases align to TRBD1. This CDR3 contains 14 residues. Trimming took 6 bases from V and 1 from J; bases not matched to a gene: 5. CDR1 SGHRS and CDR2 YFSETQ come from the germline V gene. CDR3 sequence: CASTVDRGTDTQYF. CDR3 bases: TGCGCCAGCACCGTCGACAGGGGCACAGATACGCAGTATTTT.

This clone was observed a few times. The J gene is TRBJ1-5, the V gene TRBV7-2; possible D gene TRBD1, 5 bases. Germline V CDR1 and CDR2: SGHTA, FQGNSA. Trimming left V 6 bases short and J 11 bases short, with 14 bases between. This CDR3 region has 12 residues. CDR3 sequence reads: CASSPLGEAQHF. The CDR3 nucleotides are TGTGCCAGCAGTCCCCTGGGGGAGGCCCAGCATTTT.

V and J are TRBV14 and TRBJ2-3, with D possibly matching TRBD2 (5 bases). The germline V gene encodes CDR1 SGHDN and CDR2 FVKESK. The germline V and J ends were trimmed by 1 base and 1 base, with 18 bases remaining between them. This CDR3 spans 18 amino acids. The CDR3 bases are TGTGCCAGCAGCCAAGCGGACCTCTCCTTGAGGGGCACAGATACGCAGTATTTT. It specifies CASSQADLSLRGTDTQYF.

Points on this clone: The same CDR3 is also encoded by other DNA sequences in this sample. This chain joins TRBV20-1 and TRBJ2-7; D unresolved. The CDR3 length is 11 residues. Trimming stripped 3 bases from V and 2 bases from J, with 5 bases between. Germline assignment: CDR1 DFQATT and CDR2 SNEGSKA (reference sequence). DNA for the CDR3: TGCAGTGCTAGTCAGGCCTACGAGCAGTACTTC. It codes for CSASQAYEQYF.

This clone occurred a few times. CDR3 protein: CASSPDLGGSKTQYF. The DNA for the CDR3 is TGCGCCAGCAGCCCGGATTTAGGGGGTTCAAAGACCCAGTACTTC. The gene calls are TRBV5-1 and TRBJ2-5; D is possibly TRBD1 (6 bases). The germline V gene encodes CDR1 SGHRS and CDR2 YFSETQ. This CDR3 region has 15 residues. The ends were cut back, 4 bases at V and 6 bases at J, with 19 bases in the middle.

The rearrangement joins TRBV5-4 to TRBJ1-6; D possibly corresponds to TRBD1 (5 bases). Trimming stripped 4 bases from V and 9 bases from J, with 14 bases between. This CDR3 has 14 residues. Germline CDR1 is SGHNT and CDR2 is YYREEE (reference sequence). The CDR3 nucleotides read TGTGCCAGCAGCCTCAGGGAGAGAGGTTCACCCCTCCACTTT. It codes for CASSLRERGSPLHF.

V is TRBV20-1 and J is TRBJ2-1; 7 bases match TRBD2. J was trimmed by 8 bases and V by 4 bases; bases with no gene match: 2. The CDR3 spans 11 residues. Germline CDR1 reads DFQATT; CDR2 reads SNEGSKA (reference sequence). The CDR3 spells CSANREDEQFF. CDR3 DNA: TGCAGTGCTAACCGGGAGGATGAGCAGTTCTTC.